Listed here are 27 T cell receptor beta chains from one sample, sequenced in a study of T cell clonality in common variable immunodeficiency. Profiling relied on immunoSEQ multiplex PCR, and the TCRdb table lists in-frame clones only, not all of them. The sample lists 42,000 or so clones, none appearing once, the ten largest making up over 1.3%. Sample: peripheral blood mononuclear cells. The receptor source for this set is a person aged 18-70 years in good health.

Comment on this clone: Coverage ceases 3 residues before the CDR3 finishes, and the germline J gene fills in the end. The V gene is TRBV7-9, the J gene TRBJ2-2, with D possibly TRBD1 on 5 matching bases. The CDR3 consists of 14 residues. Germline CDR1 reads SEHNR; CDR2 reads FQNEAQ (reference sequence). CDR3 bases read: TGTGCCAGCAGCGACAGAGCTTGGGATGAAAAG. It yields the protein CASSDRAWDEK. The complete CDR3 sequence is CASSDRAWDEKLFF. The whole variable domain, filled in from reference TRBV7-9 and TRBJ2-2, reads DTGVSQNPRHKITKRGQNVTFRCDPISEHNRLYWYRQTLGQGPEFLTYFQNEAQLEKSRLLSDRFSAERPKGSFSTLEIQRTEQGDSAMYLCASSDRAWDEKLFFGEGSRLTVL.

This clone was detected ten times or more. The read falls 3 residues short of the CDR3 end, and the missing part is taken from the germline J gene. The gene calls are TRBV20-1 and TRBJ1-2, with a possible D match to TRBD1 (6 bases). Germline CDR1 reads DFQATT; CDR2 reads SNEGSKA (reference sequence). The V gene lost 3 bases and the J gene lost 7 bases, with 21 bases spanning the gap. This CDR3 spans 15 amino acids. CDR3 residues: CSASAPVQGGSGYTF. CDR3 bases read: TGCAGTGCTAGTGCCCCTGTACAGGGAGGCTCTGGC.

This clone has a count of ten or more. The read terminates 3 residues ahead of where the CDR3 ends, so the germline J gene completes it. The J gene is TRBJ2-6, the V gene TRBV20-1, with TRBD1 matching 9 bases. This CDR3 is 15 amino acids long. The germline CDR1 and CDR2 sequences are DFQATT and SNEGSKA (reference sequence). Unmatched junction bases numbered 5, after V lost 6 bases and J lost 2 bases. CDR3 amino acids: CSATDRGTGANVLTF. The CDR3 DNA, read in part, is TGCAGTGCCACGGACAGGGGCACTGGGGCCAACGTC.

This clone was found many times. This chain's CDR3 is CSVEFPGLAMYNEQFF. CDR3 DNA, as far as it was read: TGCAGCGTTGAATTTCCGGGACTAGCCATGTACAATGAG. The chain joins TRBV29-1 to TRBJ2-1; 9 bases map to TRBD2. The CDR3 end is not reached by the read, which stops 3 residues before it; the germline J gene fills it in. This CDR3 contains 16 residues. Trimming removed 2 bases from V and 4 bases from J; junction bases left unmatched: 9. Germline CDR1 is SQVTM and CDR2 is ANQGSEA.

This clone appeared many times. The read ends 3 residues early relative to the CDR3; the germline J gene fills the gap. The V gene is TRBV2, the J gene TRBJ2-5; 7 bases match TRBD1. The length of the CDR3 is 13 residues. The V gene end was trimmed by 7 bases and the J gene end by 3 bases; junction bases not matched to a gene: 5. The germline V gene has CDR1 SNHLY and CDR2 FYNNEI. CDR3 DNA (partial): TGTGCCAGCAACCGAGACAGGGAAGAGACC. This gives the protein CASNRDREET. The whole CDR3 protein is CASNRDREETQYF.

This clone appeared many times. Sequencing ends 3 residues short of the CDR3 end; the germline J gene provides the rest. The J gene is TRBJ1-3, the V gene TRBV19, with a weak D call TRBD1 (5 bases). With 3 bases removed from V and 4 bases from J, the gap between germline ends came to 13 bases. Germline-derived CDR1 and CDR2 are LNHDA and SQIVND (reference sequence). CDR3 size: 15 residues. The CDR3 protein is CASSIGGVYGNTIYF. CDR3 DNA (partial): TGTGCCAGTAGTATCGGGGGGGTATACGGAAACACC.

As concerns this clone: The CDR3 end lies 3 residues beyond the end of the read and is filled in from the germline J gene. The V call is TRBV7-6, the J call TRBJ1-2, with 9 bases aligning to TRBD1. In germline, CDR1 is SGHVS, CDR2 FNYEAQ. CDR3 length: 15 amino acids. The CDR3 loop is CASSLSDRGANDYTF. CDR3 DNA (partial): TGTGCCAGCAGCTTATCGGACAGGGGAGCCAACGAC.

This clone was seen repeatedly, ten times or more. The CDR3 goes on 3 residues after the read ends, and that part is filled in from the germline J gene. The rearrangement uses TRBV10-1 and TRBJ2-3, with TRBD2 matching 11 bases. Germline-derived CDR1 and CDR2 are WNHNN and SYGVQD (reference sequence). The length of the CDR3 is 16 residues. Trimming removed 3 bases from V and 3 bases from J; junction bases left unmatched: 5. The DNA read from the CDR3 is TGCGCCAGCAGTGAACTAGCGGGAGAAGGGACAGATACG. Its translation is CASSELAGEGTDT. The CDR3 in its entirety is CASSELAGEGTDTQYF.

Many counts were recorded for this clone. The CDR3 end falls 3 residues outside the read, so it is completed with the germline J gene. The chain couples TRBV20-1 to TRBJ1-4; D might be TRBD1 (5 bases). Trimming removed 1 base from V and 8 bases from J, with 11 bases in between. Per germline, CDR1 DFQATT and CDR2 SNEGSKA (reference sequence). The CDR3 has 13 amino acids. CDR3 loop: CSARVGVKEKLFF. CDR3 DNA (partial): TGCAGTGCTAGAGTAGGGGTGAAGGAAAAA.

This clone has ten or more counts. The read comes to an end 3 residues before the CDR3 does, leaving the germline J gene to fill in the end. The chain joins TRBV6-4 to TRBJ2-1; D not certain. Germline CDR1 MRHNA, CDR2 SNTAGT. The CDR3 contains 14 residues. The V end was cut by 5 bases, the J end by 4 bases, with 12 bases between. The CDR3: CASSPNAGYNEQFF. Partial CDR3 DNA: TGTGCCAGCAGTCCCAACGCCGGGTACAATGAG.

This clone was observed at least ten times. An end of the junction does not agree with germline; a read error may underlie this. The CDR3 end lies 3 residues beyond the end of the read and is filled in from the germline J gene. The rearrangement uses TRBV7-7 and TRBJ2-5; D ambiguous. The CDR3 extends over 13 amino acids. Germline V CDR1 and CDR2: SSHAT, FNYEAQ (reference sequence). The DNA read from the CDR3 is TGTGCTAGCAGCTTTGGGCACTCCGAGACC. It is translated as CASSFGHSET. The entire CDR3 protein reads CASSFGHSETQYF. Combining the CDR3 with reference TRBV7-7 and TRBJ2-5 gives the whole variable domain GAGVSQSPRYKVTKRGQDVTLRCDPISSHATLYWYQQALGQGPEFLTYFNYEAQPDKSGLPSDRFSAERPEGSISTLTIQRTEQRDSAMYRCASSFGHSETQYFGPGTRLLVL.

The sample holds many counts of this clone. The read terminates 3 residues before the CDR3 end, so the remaining end is supplied by the germline J gene. The J gene is TRBJ1-1, the V gene TRBV20-1; TRBD1 agrees at 7 bases. After removal of 0 bases from V and 6 bases from J, the junction contained 7 bases not matched to a gene. This CDR3 is built from 14 residues. The germline gives CDR1 DFQATT, CDR2 SNEGSKA (reference sequence). This CDR3 is CSARDLRGRPEAFF. The DNA read from the CDR3 is TGCAGTGCTAGAGATCTAAGGGGGCGACCTGAA.

For this clone: The CDR3 goes on 3 residues after the read ends, and that part is filled in from the germline J gene. The rearrangement joins TRBV7-2 to TRBJ2-3; 7 positions agree with TRBD2. This CDR3 is 15 amino acids long. The V and J ends lost 4 bases and 6 bases, in that order; junction bases with no gene match: 10. CDR1 and CDR2 (germline): SGHTA, FQGNSA. The CDR3 DNA, read in part, is TGTGCCAGCAGCTCAGCCTCTAGCGGTTCGGATACG. Its protein is CASSSASSGSDT. In full, the CDR3 is CASSSASSGSDTQYF.

This clone was counted ten times or more. Coverage ceases 3 residues before the CDR3 finishes, and the germline J gene fills in the end. The V gene is TRBV29-1, the J gene TRBJ2-7, with 7 bases identical to TRBD1. Germline lookup yields CDR1 SQVTM and CDR2 ANQGSEA. V was clipped by 7 bases and J by 0 bases; unmatched bases: 6. The CDR3 totals 13 residues. CDR3 residues: CSAGQDSSYEQYF. The DNA read from the CDR3 is TGCAGCGCCGGACAGGACAGCTCCTACGAG.

Many counts were recorded for this clone. The CDR3 is cut off 3 residues early in the read; its end comes from the germline J gene. V gene TRBV5-1 combines with J gene TRBJ2-2, with D possibly being TRBD1 (6 bases). In germline, CDR1 is SGHRS, CDR2 YFSETQ. Deletions cut 4 bases from V and 2 bases from J, with 12 bases between. The CDR3 is 15 amino acids. The CDR3 bases that were read are TGCGCCAGCAGCCCAGCACAGGGAAACACCGGGGAG. It encodes CASSPAQGNTGE. The whole CDR3 protein is CASSPAQGNTGELFF.

This clone was counted ten times or more. The read ends 3 residues shy of where the CDR3 ends; the end is completed using the germline J gene. The V call is TRBV24-1, the J call TRBJ2-3; D possibly corresponds to TRBD1 (5 bases). V lost 3 bases and J lost 0, with 12 bases in between. The length of the CDR3 is 16 residues. Germline assignment: CDR1 KGHDR and CDR2 SFDVKD. The covered CDR3 bases are TGTGCCACCAGTGATGTGGACATAACTAGCACAGATACG. It is translated as CATSDVDITSTDT. The CDR3 in its entirety is CATSDVDITSTDTQYF.

This clone was seen repeatedly, ten times or more. The CDR3 end is not reached by the read, which stops 3 residues before it; the germline J gene fills it in. The chain employs TRBV20-1 and TRBJ1-4, with a tentative D call TRBD1 (6 bases). V was cut by 0 bases and J by 4 bases, with 12 bases left in between. This CDR3 spans 15 amino acids. Per the germline V gene, CDR1 is DFQATT and CDR2 is SNEGSKA (reference sequence). The part of the CDR3 DNA that was read is TGCAGTGCTAGAGATCCGGGACAAGTTAATGAAAAA. As protein: CSARDPGQVNEK. The complete CDR3 reads CSARDPGQVNEKLFF.

This clone was picked up a small number of times. Read data end 3 residues before the CDR3 end; the end is taken from the germline J gene. The chain has TRBV18 and TRBJ1-5, with 12 positions matching TRBD1. J was trimmed by 7 bases and V by 6 bases; bases with no gene match: 7. Per the germline V gene, CDR1 is KGHSH and CDR2 is LQKENI. CDR3 length equals 15 residues. The CDR3 bases that were read are TGTGCCAGCTCGCTCGGGACAGGGGGCTGGCAGCCC. This translates into CASSLGTGGWQP. The full CDR3 protein reads CASSLGTGGWQPQHF.

This clone appeared many times. The read gets to within 3 residues of the CDR3 end, and the germline J gene fills in the rest. This chain connects TRBV2 to TRBJ2-7, with unresolved D. Germline CDR1 reads SNHLY; CDR2 reads FYNNEI. V shed 4 bases and J shed 3 bases, with 13 bases lying between them. The CDR3 runs to 14 residues. The CDR3 sequence is CASSVDSRNYEQYF. The sequenced part of the CDR3 DNA is TGTGCCAGCAGTGTGGATAGCCGAAACTACGAG.

This clone has at least ten counts. From the germline J gene comes the end of the CDR3, since the read stops 3 residues before it. The chain is built from TRBV2 and TRBJ2-3; 16 bases are shared with TRBD2. This CDR3 has 17 residues. J gave up 1 base and V 5 bases, and 3 bases lay outside the gene matches. CDR1 is SNHLY, CDR2 FYNNEI, per germline. The CDR3 here is CASSKGTSGRGTDTQYF. Partial CDR3 DNA: TGTGCCAGCAGTAAGGGGACTAGCGGGAGGGGCACAGATACG.

This clone has ten or more counts. The sequence runs out 3 residues before the end of the CDR3; the remainder is reconstructed from the germline J gene. The chain uses TRBV11-2 and TRBJ2-1, with D maybe TRBD1 (5 bases). The CDR3 covers 14 residues. Between the trimmed V and J ends, which lost 0 bases and 8 bases, there was a span of 11 bases. The germline V gene encodes CDR1 SGHAT and CDR2 FQNNGV. CDR3 bases read: TGTGCCAGCAGCTTAGACAGCAGGGCCTATGAG. Its protein is CASSLDSRAYE. The full CDR3 protein is CASSLDSRAYEQFF.

This clone appeared many times. From the germline J gene comes the end of the CDR3, since the read stops 3 residues before it. The chain combines TRBV6-1 with TRBJ1-5; tentative D call: TRBD1 (5 bases). There are 14 residues in the CDR3. Germline-derived CDR1 and CDR2 are MNHNS and SASEGT. Trimming pared 1 base from V and 5 bases from J, leaving 9 bases between. The CDR3 bases that were read are TGTGCCAGCAGTGAAGTGGCAGGGTATCAGCCC. Protein sequence: CASSEVAGYQP. From start to end, the CDR3 is CASSEVAGYQPQHF.

This clone was seen at least ten times. The CDR3 end is not reached by the read, which stops 3 residues before it; the germline J gene fills it in. The chain employs TRBV20-1 and TRBJ2-3; a possible D gene is TRBD1 (5 bases). CDR3 size: 12 residues. Germline CDR1 reads DFQATT; CDR2 reads SNEGSKA (reference sequence). The V and J ends lost 7 bases and 2 bases respectively, with 10 bases between them. This chain's CDR3 is CSGDSDTDTQYF. The covered CDR3 bases are TGCAGTGGTGACAGCGACACAGATACG.

This clone was detected ten times or more. The read terminates 3 residues before the CDR3 end, so the remaining end is supplied by the germline J gene. The rearrangement joins TRBV29-1 to TRBJ2-5; 8 bases align to TRBD2. V shed 6 bases, J shed 4 bases, and the junction held 4 bases outside the gene matches. Per the germline V gene, CDR1 is SQVTM and CDR2 is ANQGSEA. The CDR3 is made up of 12 amino acids. The part of the CDR3 DNA that was read is TGCAGCGTCTTAGCGGGACTAGAGACC. Protein sequence: CSVLAGLET. The CDR3 in its entirety is CSVLAGLETQYF.

The table lists this clone with many counts. With the read ending 3 residues before the CDR3 end, the germline J gene is used to fill in that end. The genes are TRBV7-2 and TRBJ2-7; 9 bases agree with TRBD2. Germline CDR1 and CDR2: SGHTA and FQGNSA. Trimming took 6 bases from V and 5 from J; bases not matched to a gene: 8. The CDR3 covers 14 residues. The CDR3 is CASSLSGREHEQYF. CDR3 bases read: TGTGCCAGCAGTCTTAGCGGGAGAGAGCACGAG.

This clone has ten or more counts. The DNA ends 3 residues before the CDR3 does, and the rest of the CDR3 is filled in from the germline J gene. The chain carries TRBV5-4 and TRBJ2-5, with TRBD2 as a possible D gene (7 bases). CDR3 length equals 14 residues. Between the trimmed V and J ends, which lost 0 bases and 5 bases, there was a span of 11 bases. CDR1 is SGHNT and CDR2 is YYREEE in the germline V gene (reference sequence). The sequenced part of the CDR3 DNA is TGTGCCAGCAGCTTGGCGGGGGGCTGGGAGACC. This gives the protein CASSLAGGWET. The CDR3 as a whole reads CASSLAGGWETQYF.

This clone came up many times. The DNA ends 3 residues before the CDR3 does, and the rest of the CDR3 is filled in from the germline J gene. The J gene is TRBJ1-6, the V gene TRBV5-4; maybe TRBD1 (6 bases). This CDR3 region has 14 residues. The germline V gene encodes CDR1 SGHNT and CDR2 YYREEE (reference sequence). The germline V and J ends were trimmed by 4 bases and 6 bases, with 11 bases remaining between them. The CDR3 spells CASSPGQFNSPLHF. CDR3 DNA (partial): TGTGCCAGCAGCCCTGGACAGTTTAATTCACCC.